The 4 T cell receptor beta chains below were found in one sample sequenced in a study of response to subunit inactivated influenza vaccine. TCRdb reprocessed the RT-PCR reads with MiXCR, giving one entry per CDR3 protein. Among about 540,000 distinct CDR3 sequences listed, about 15% were seen once. The specimen was PBMCs from blood, collected 11 to 12 days after vaccination. The source is a man aged 45-65 years who received an inactivated influenza vaccine.

The sample holds many counts of this clonotype. The chain links TRBV12-3 or TRBV12-4 to TRBJ1-5; 8 nucleotides agree with TRBD1. This CDR3 region has 14 residues. Germline trimming cut 5 bases from V and 5 bases from J; bases unmatched to any gene: 5. The CDR3 is CASSRTGPDQPQHF. The CDR3 nucleotides read TGTGCCAGCAGTCGGACAGGGCCAGATCAGCCCCAGCATTTT.

The chain carries TRBV12-3 or TRBV12-4 and TRBJ2-7; D gene ambiguous. V shed 5 bases and J shed 3 bases, with 8 bases lying between them. CDR3 size: 12 residues. The CDR3 nucleotides are TGTGCCAGCAGTACCGACCTCTACGAGCAGTACTTC. It encodes CASSTDLYEQYF.

The chain has TRBV24-1 and TRBJ2-2; 10 nucleotides align to TRBD1. The CDR3 is 16 residues long. Germline assignment: CDR1 KGHDR and CDR2 SFDVKD. The V and J ends lost 5 bases and 3 bases, in that order; junction bases with no gene match: 5. The CDR3 DNA follows: TGTGCCACCAGTGTTCGACAGGGGGCCTACACCGGGGAGCTGTTTTTT. Protein sequence: CATSVRQGAYTGELFF.

In nucleotides, the CDR3 is TGTGCCAGCAGCGTAGTTTTGGGGCTCACTGAAGCTTTCTTT. It translates to CASSVVLGLTEAFF. The rearrangement uses TRBV9 and TRBJ1-1; the D gene is possibly TRBD1 (5 bases). The CDR3 is 14 residues long. With 0 bases removed from V and 4 bases from J, the gap between germline ends came to 10 bases. Per germline, CDR1 SGDLS and CDR2 YYNGEE. The whole variable domain, filled in from reference TRBV9 and TRBJ1-1, reads DSGVTQTPKHLITATGQRVTLRCSPRSGDLSVYWYQQSLDQGLQFLIQYYNGEERAKGNILERFSAQQFPDLHSELNLSSLELGDSALYFCASSVVLGLTEAFFGQGTRLTVV.